This T cell receptor (beta chain) comes out of a study of brain T cells in children with intractable seizures. General observations from the study: Only CDR3 sequence similarity suggested viral specificity, without known HCMV serostatus. Clones missing pre-surgery may reflect undersampling of that blood sample.

This CDR3 has 12 amino acids. V was cut by 3 bases and J by 4 bases, with 6 bases left in between. The germline CDR1 and CDR2 sequences are SNHLY and FYNNEI. The table lists this clone with a few counts. Its matching antigen is unknown. The time point was: blood from clinic visit 5 months post-surgery; TSC patient then seizure free. Surgery cases with the highest brain T cell transcript signatures were chosen for sequencing. Before surgery, patients took at least one anti-epileptic drug. Sequenced by immunoSEQ multiplex PCR; TCRdb stores in-frame clones only, minus some. The sample comprises approximately 330,000 clones, about 94% of which are singletons, and about 6% rests with the top ten.

The sample was peripheral blood, taken approximately 5 months after surgery. The source is a boy less than two years old with tuberous sclerosis and intractable seizures. V usage is TRBV2 and J usage is TRBJ1-2, with a tentative D call TRBD1 (6 bases). This CDR3 is CASSDRGYGYTF. The CDR3 nucleotides are TGTGCCAGCAGTGACAGGGGCTATGGCTACACCTTC.